These T cell receptor beta chains were read from a single sample in a study of beta chain features in type 1 diabetes. Measured with immunoSEQ multiplex PCR; TCRdb has only the in-frame clones, and not every one. The data contain under 300,000 clones, roughly 30% of them singletons. The material sequenced was central memory CD4+ T cells from blood. The receptors shown here come from a man between 25 and 39 years old in good health. CDR3s include the opening cysteine and the closing phenylalanine or tryptophan.

>TRBV9|15
CASSVEGRTTYEQYF
>TRBV9|22
CASSVHPQRSVSPWGIYNEQFF
>TRBV7-6|13
CASSFGSGDTQYF
>TRBV29-1|11
CSVGAPYEQYF
>TRBV27|13
CASSFQPNTEAFF
>TRBV7-7|13
CASSSHLQETQYF
>TRBV20-1|11
CSVSGSYEQYF
>TRBV20-1|11
CSARVYNEQFF
>TRBV29-1|12
CSVGRAQETQYF
>TRBV5-1|14
CASSLSQAAYEQYF
>TRBV7-2|16
CASSLDDGRPEETQYF
>TRBV6-5|15
CASSYRTSGRMTQYF
>TRBV7-9|17
CASSLLQRSQAAETQYF
>TRBV30|11
CAWSGNEKLFF
>TRBV18|13
CAVSRAQQETQYF
>TRBV7-8|15
CASSLAGTGTDEQFF
>TRBV30|15
CAWSVGQGLNQPQHF
>TRBV5-4|15
CASSTDRGGQETQYF
>TRBV7-9|15
CASSSTEPGNYEQYF
>TRBV2|13
CASSSQGAGEQFF
>TRBV20-1|10
CSASHVEQFF
>TRBV5-4|15
CASSLLGAQGNEQFF
>TRBV30|13
CAHGRESGNTIYF
>TRBV6-1|15
CASRYRGRGEETQYF
>TRBV30|11
CAWSVRNTIYF
>TRBV29-1|14
CSARGTGVVDTQYF
>TRBV20-1|10
CSALRTEAFF
>TRBV29-1|11
CSVEDAYEQYF
>TRBV7-9|15
CASSSTGRGTDTQYF
>TRBV14|14
CASSLVSMNTEAFF
>TRBV10-2|12
CASSGGQETQYF
>TRBV10-3|16
CAISDSGGAGRETQYF
>TRBV21-1|15
CASNLQRSFHLTQYF
>TRBV6-5|15
CASTVGAARTDTQYF
>TRBV7-2|16
CASSAHRGLSFDEQFF
>TRBV7-9|12
CASSPTGWTQYF
>TRBV28|14
CASSVGGSNQPQHF
>TRBV13|14
CASSTGLAGVGKYF
>TRBV10-1|15
CASSDTGTSRNEQFF
>TRBV30|14
CAWRGEGGIKTQYF
>TRBV29-1|14
CSVLKPLGDTEAFF
>TRBV19|15
CASSPKDRGLNIQYF
>TRBV7-9|16
CASSLTGFVDQETQYF
>TRBV4-1|16
CASSPGQGLTTGELFF
>TRBV7-2|15
CASSYGGAGTDTQYF
>TRBV6-6|15
CASSLLTGGNTEAFF
>TRBV29-1|14
CSVVAVEKVNEQFF
>TRBV5-4|15
CASSTGGTENTEAFF
>TRBV9|14
CASSSQGAESPLHF
>TRBV11-2|15
CASSLFRESSDTQYF
>TRBV29-1|12
CSAQGVGETQYF
>TRBV30|11
CASVPLTEAFF
>TRBV28|15
CASSLSSGAGTEAFF
>TRBV25-1|15
CASSDPSGRRNEQFF
>TRBV7-7|14
CASSGTGARETQYF
>TRBV29-1|17
CSVRGAKTGGPSYEQYF
>TRBV6-1|15
CASRSQKQGVYEQYF
>TRBV5-5|15
CASSLQQGAIYEQYF
>TRBV7-2|17
CASSLEAGDGYFYGYTF
>TRBV4-2|15
CASSQTSGGLNEQFF